This T cell receptor (beta chain) was captured in a study of OX40 agonist ivuxolimab in advanced cancers. The protocol was immunoSEQ multiplex PCR, while the TCRdb copy is restricted to in-frame clones and leaves out a portion. The profile shows tens of thousands of clones, about 88% of them singletons. The receptor's source is an adult with an advanced solid tumor such as melanoma, head and neck, liver or kidney cancer. This material consisted of CD4+ or CD8+ T cells sorted from blood, taken in a trial of the OX40 agonist ivuxolimab.

The CDR3 loop is CASTLMTQGNNSPLHF. The CDR3 bases are TGTGCCAGCACCCTAATGACTCAGGGTAATAATTCACCCCTCCACTTT. The chain couples TRBV4-2 to TRBJ1-6, with TRBD1 as a possible D gene (5 bases). This CDR3 spans 16 amino acids. CDR1 is LGHNA, CDR2 YNFKEQ, per germline. The V end lost 7 bases, the J end lost 5 bases, and 18 bases lay between the germline ends.